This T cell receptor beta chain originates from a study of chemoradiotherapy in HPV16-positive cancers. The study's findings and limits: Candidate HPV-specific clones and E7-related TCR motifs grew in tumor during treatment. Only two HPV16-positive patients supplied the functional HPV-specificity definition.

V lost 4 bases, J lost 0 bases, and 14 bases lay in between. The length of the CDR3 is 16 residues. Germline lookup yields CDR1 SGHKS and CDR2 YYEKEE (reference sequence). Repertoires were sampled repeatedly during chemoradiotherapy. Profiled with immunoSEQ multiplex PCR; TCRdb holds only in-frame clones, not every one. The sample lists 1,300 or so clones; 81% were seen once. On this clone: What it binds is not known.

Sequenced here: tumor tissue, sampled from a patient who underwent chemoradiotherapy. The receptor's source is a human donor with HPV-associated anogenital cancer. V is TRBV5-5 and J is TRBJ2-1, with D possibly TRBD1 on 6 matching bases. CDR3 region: CASSLAGTISYNEQFF. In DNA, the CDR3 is TGTGCCAGCAGCCTGGCCGGGACAATCTCCTACAATGAGCAGTTCTTC.